A selection of T cell receptor beta chains follows, all from one sample in a study of CD8 T cells in ankylosing spondylitis. TCRdb processed the 5' RACE reads anew with MiXCR; each CDR3 protein has one entry. The sample includes roughly 140,000 distinct CDR3 sequences, approximately 48% of them seen just once. The sample consisted of synovial fluid, either unsorted or a sorted T cell fraction (not recorded which). Receptors were obtained from a male donor with ankylosing spondylitis. CDR3s include the opening cysteine and the closing phenylalanine or tryptophan. Each record gives: V gene, J gene, D gene, clone size, CDR3 protein, CDR3 DNA. The D gene is left open where the match is weak. Clone size is shown for a subset of rows, as once, few, many or a class of expanded clone.

TRBV11-2	TRBJ2-1	-	-	CASINRDSTTLKYYNEQFF	TGTGCCAGCATCAACCGGGACTCCACAACACTAAAATATTACAATGAGCAGTTCTTC
TRBV27	TRBJ2-2	TRBD2	-	CASSLGTAGATGELFF	TGTGCCAGCAGTTTAGGTACAGCGGGGGCGACCGGGGAGCTGTTTTTT
TRBV7-9	TRBJ1-5	-	-	CASSFTAGGNQPQHF	TGTGCCAGCAGCTTTACAGCCGGGGGCAATCAGCCCCAGCATTTT
TRBV7-8	TRBJ2-1	-	few	CASSRDKWRGYNEQFF	TGTGCCAGCAGCAGGGACAAGTGGAGGGGATACAATGAGCAGTTCTTC
TRBV20-1	TRBJ2-1	-	-	CSASYGPSSYNEQFF	TGCAGTGCTAGTTACGGGCCAAGCTCCTACAATGAGCAGTTCTTC
TRBV6-1	TRBJ1-4	-	many	CASSRLGPENEKLFF	TGTGCCAGCAGTCGCCTTGGGCCCGAGAATGAAAAACTGTTTTTT
TRBV7-9	TRBJ1-3	-	-	CASSLRRDKSSGNTIYF	TGTGCCAGCAGCTTACGTAGGGACAAGAGCTCTGGAAACACCATATATTTT
TRBV28	TRBJ2-2	-	many	CASSLWGLSDTGELFF	TGTGCCAGCAGTTTATGGGGCCTTAGTGACACCGGGGAGCTGTTTTTT
TRBV28	TRBJ2-7	-	once	CASSLVASGTTYEQYF	TGTGCCAGCAGTTTAGTGGCGTCAGGGACAACTTACGAGCAGTACTTC
TRBV6-2/TRBV6-3	TRBJ2-4	-	-	CASSYGGPDGPAGIQYF	TGTGCCAGCAGTTATGGGGGCCCCGACGGACCGGCTGGCATTCAGTACTTC
TRBV6-1	TRBJ1-5	TRBD1	-	CASSRTGTGGDQPQHF	TGTGCCAGCAGTAGAACCGGGACAGGGGGCGATCAGCCCCAGCATTTT
TRBV12-3/TRBV12-4	TRBJ2-1	TRBD2	-	CASSLYYLAGVTYNEQFF	TGTGCCAGCAGTTTATATTACTTAGCGGGAGTAACTTACAATGAGCAGTTCTTC
TRBV5-1	TRBJ2-3	-	few	CASSPGGVRDTQYF	TGCGCCAGCAGCCCTGGCGGGGTGCGGGATACGCAGTATTTT
TRBV7-9	TRBJ2-5	-	-	CASSRVGAAVYF	TGTGCCAGCAGCCGCGTCGGCGCAGCGGTATACTTC
TRBV28	TRBJ2-7	-	few	CASSLLTGGSHYEQYF	TGTGCCAGCAGTTTATTGACTGGGGGCAGTCACTACGAGCAGTACTTC
TRBV28	TRBJ2-7	TRBD1	-	CASSPGGDYEQYF	TGTGCCAGCAGTCCAGGGGGTGACTACGAGCAGTACTTC